This entry lists 18 T cell receptor beta chains sequenced from one sample in a study of blood T cell repertoires in COVID-19. Generated by immunoSEQ multiplex PCR, the TCRdb table keeps only in-frame clones and is missing some. The table lists about 200,000 clones, 70% to 90% of them singletons, with 0.85% to 0.95% in the top ten. The sequencing input was peripheral blood. Receptors originate from a man between 60 and 70 years old with COVID-19, enrolled during active disease.

This clone was counted a few times. The chain carries TRBV5-4 and TRBJ1-1; TRBD1 matches 12 bases. In germline, CDR1 is SGHNT, CDR2 YYREEE (reference sequence). V lost 4 bases to trimming and J lost 1 base; unmatched junction nucleotides: 11. CDR3 size: 18 residues. The DNA of the CDR3 is TGTGCCAGCAGCCTCGGAACGGGGACAGGGGGCCCGAACACTGAAGCTTTCTTT. Protein: CASSLGTGTGGPNTEAFF.

This chain connects TRBV19 to TRBJ1-1; 9 nucleotides line up with TRBD1. CDR3 length equals 15 residues. CDR1 and CDR2 (germline): LNHDA, SQIVND (reference sequence). The J segment lost 11 bases and the V segment lost 5 bases, leaving 15 bases of the junction unmatched. CDR3 in amino acids: CASSQPNAGTGRAFF. CDR3 in DNA: TGTGCCAGTAGTCAACCCAACGCCGGGACAGGGAGGGCTTTCTTT.

The chain couples TRBV4-3 to TRBJ2-3; D not resolved. V was clipped by 0 bases and J by 5 bases, with 18 bases between them. The CDR3 runs 17 residues. Per the germline V gene, CDR1 is LGHNA and CDR2 is YSLEER. The CDR3 region is CASSQDSMWRPGDTQYF. In DNA, the CDR3 is TGCGCCAGCAGCCAAGATAGCATGTGGCGACCCGGAGATACGCAGTATTTT.

CDR3 protein: CASSLTSGSPDYNEQFF. In nucleotides, the CDR3 is TGTGCCAGCAGCTTAACGAGCGGGAGCCCCGACTACAATGAGCAGTTCTTC. The chain has TRBV7-3 and TRBJ2-1, with TRBD2 identical over 8 bases. The CDR3 spans 17 residues. V dropped 0 bases and J dropped 3; count of bases not matched to a gene: 7. Germline CDR1 is SGHTA and CDR2 is FQGTGA. Full variable domain (remainder filled in from reference TRBV7-3 and TRBJ2-1): GAGVSQTPSNKVTEKGKYVELRCDPISGHTALYWYRQSLGQGPEFLIYFQGTGAADDSGLPNDRFFAVRPEGSVSTLKIQRTERGDSAVYLCASSLTSGSPDYNEQFFGPGTRLTVL.

This chain connects TRBV6-5 to TRBJ1-3, with D possibly matching TRBD1 (5 bases). The length of the CDR3 is 16 residues. Germline V gene data show CDR1 as MNHEY and CDR2 as SVGAGI. Trimming stripped 4 bases from V and 0 bases from J, with 13 bases between. The CDR3 sequence is CASSSGTLVSGNTIYF. The CDR3, as DNA: TGTGCCAGCAGTTCCGGGACTTTAGTCTCTGGAAACACCATATATTTT.

The rearrangement links TRBV3-1 (or the pseudogene TRBV3-2) to TRBJ2-3; D ambiguous. The V end was cut by 1 base, the J end by 4 bases, with 9 bases between. Per germline, CDR1 LGHDT and CDR2 YNNKEL (reference sequence). The CDR3 runs to 14 residues. CDR3 residues: CASSQVGASDTQYF. Here the CDR3 DNA reads TGTGCCAGCAGCCAAGTCGGAGCCTCAGATACGCAGTATTTT.

The chain combines TRBV7-9 with TRBJ2-5, with TRBD2 as a possible D gene (6 bases). The CDR3 is 13 residues long. V was clipped by 4 bases and J by 4 bases, with 10 bases between them. CDR1 and CDR2 (germline): SEHNR, FQNEAQ (reference sequence). The CDR3 region is CASSWSGRETQYF. The DNA for the CDR3 is TGTGCCAGCAGCTGGAGCGGGCGAGAGACCCAGTACTTC.

This rearrangement joins TRBV4-1 to TRBJ1-1; 9 bases are shared with TRBD1. The CDR3 is 17 residues long. Losses at the gene ends were 4 bases for V and 3 bases for J; bases not matched to a gene: 12. Germline CDR1 and CDR2: MGHRA and YSYEKL. The CDR3 region is CASSRNSGTGSDTEAFF. The CDR3 DNA reads as TGCGCCAGCAGCCGGAATTCCGGGACAGGGTCGGACACTGAAGCTTTCTTT.

The J gene is TRBJ2-6, the V gene TRBV3-1 (or the pseudogene TRBV3-2); D possibly corresponds to TRBD1 (5 bases). V was shortened by 0 bases and J by 0 bases, with 6 bases between the two germline ends. In germline, CDR1 is LGHDT, CDR2 YNNKEL (reference sequence). CDR3 length: 16 amino acids. The CDR3 coding sequence is TGTGCCAGCAGCCAAGACAGGGTCTCTGGGGCCAACGTCCTGACTTTC. Translation: CASSQDRVSGANVLTF.

The chain recombines TRBV7-2 with TRBJ1-3; TRBD1 is a possible D gene (6 bases). The CDR3 runs 15 residues. The V and J ends lost 7 bases and 3 bases respectively, with 16 bases between them. The germline V gene has CDR1 SGHTA and CDR2 FQGNSA. The CDR3 nucleotides are TGTGCCAGCACCCTAAGGGGGGGGAGTGGAAACACCATATATTTT. This translates into CASTLRGGSGNTIYF.

The chain uses TRBV18 and TRBJ1-4, with unresolved D. The germline V gene has CDR1 KGHSH and CDR2 LQKENI. The CDR3 length is 16 residues. Trimming shortened V by 0 bases and J by 5 bases, and 13 bases separated the two germline ends. The CDR3 region is CASSPPTRHGNEKLFF. Here the CDR3 DNA reads TGTGCCAGCTCACCACCAACACGCCACGGGAATGAAAAACTGTTTTTT.

V and J are TRBV24-1 and TRBJ2-7; no reliable D call. V was cut by 2 bases and J by 1 base, with 8 bases left in between. CDR1 and CDR2 from the germline V gene are KGHDR and SFDVKD. The CDR3 runs 14 residues. The CDR3 is CATSDSDWSYEQYF. For the CDR3, the DNA is TGTGCCACCAGTGATTCAGACTGGTCCTACGAGCAGTACTTC.

The chain has TRBV28 and TRBJ2-7, with D tentatively TRBD1 (6 bases). V lost 6 bases, J lost 4 bases, and 10 bases lay in between. Germline lookup yields CDR1 MDHEN and CDR2 SYDVKM. CDR3 size: 12 residues. The CDR3 sequence is CASSLQGYEQYF. The CDR3 nucleotides read TGTGCCAGCAGCCTACAGGGTTACGAGCAGTACTTC.

This sequence joins TRBV7-9 and TRBJ2-2; the D gene is possibly TRBD2 (6 bases). Germline CDR1 SEHNR, CDR2 FQNEAQ (reference sequence). Trimming removed 3 bases at V and 7 bases at J, with 12 bases between. This CDR3 has 14 residues. This CDR3 reads CASSFAGRGGELFF. CDR3 coding DNA: TGTGCCAGCAGCTTCGCAGGGCGGGGCGGGGAGCTGTTTTTT.

The gene calls are TRBV2 and TRBJ1-5, with TRBD1 matching over 8 bases. CDR3 size: 15 residues. V trimming: 7 bases; J trimming: 3 bases; junction bases outside the gene matches: 8. Germline loops: CDR1 SNHLY, CDR2 FYNNEI. CDR3 loop: CASILTGENNQPQHF. As DNA, the CDR3 is TGTGCCAGCATCCTGACAGGGGAGAACAATCAGCCCCAGCATTTT.

The chain joins TRBV9 to TRBJ2-7, with 9 bases identical to TRBD1. CDR1 is SGDLS, CDR2 YYNGEE, per germline. The CDR3 spans 13 residues. The V gene end was trimmed by 7 bases and the J gene end by 5 bases; junction bases not matched to a gene: 7. CDR3 DNA sequence: TGTGCCAGCGGAGGACAGGGGAGCAACGAGCAGTACTTC. The encoded protein is CASGGQGSNEQYF.

The chain joins TRBV7-2 to TRBJ1-1, with unresolved D. V was shortened by 3 bases and J by 1 base, with 12 bases between the two germline ends. The CDR3 runs 15 residues. Germline values: CDR1 SGHTA, CDR2 FQGNSA. Here the CDR3 DNA reads TGTGCCAGCAGCTTTGGGGAGTATCGGAACACTGAAGCTTTCTTT. It yields the protein CASSFGEYRNTEAFF.

The chain combines TRBV11-2 with TRBJ2-3; 12 bases map to TRBD2. This CDR3 contains 15 residues. V lost 5 bases, J lost 3 bases, and 3 bases stayed unmatched. CDR1 and CDR2 from the germline V gene are SGHAT and FQNNGV. The CDR3 spells CASSLLAGGTDTQYF. The CDR3 nucleotides read TGTGCCAGCAGCCTCCTAGCGGGGGGGACAGATACGCAGTATTTT.